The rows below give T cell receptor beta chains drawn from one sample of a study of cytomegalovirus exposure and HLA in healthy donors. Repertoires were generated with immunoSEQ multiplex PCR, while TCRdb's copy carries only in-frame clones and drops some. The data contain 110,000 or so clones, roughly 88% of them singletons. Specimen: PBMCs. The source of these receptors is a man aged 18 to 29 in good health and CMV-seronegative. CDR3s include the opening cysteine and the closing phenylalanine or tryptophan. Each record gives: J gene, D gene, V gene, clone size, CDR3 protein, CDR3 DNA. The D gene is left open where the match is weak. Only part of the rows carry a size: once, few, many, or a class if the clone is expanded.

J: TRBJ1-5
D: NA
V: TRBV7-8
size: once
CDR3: CASRMDIAQPQHF
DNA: TGTGCCAGCAGGATGGACATCGCGCAGCCCCAGCATTTT

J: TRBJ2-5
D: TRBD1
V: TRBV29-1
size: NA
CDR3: CSVGGQGWQYF
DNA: TGCAGCGTTGGCGGACAGGGCTGGCAGTACTTC

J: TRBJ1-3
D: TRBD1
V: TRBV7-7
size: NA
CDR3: CASSLRTGYAGNTIYF
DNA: TGTGCTAGCAGCCTAAGGACAGGGTACGCTGGAAACACCATATATTTT

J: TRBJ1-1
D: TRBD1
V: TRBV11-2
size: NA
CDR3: CASSRRQGGTEAFF
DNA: TGTGCCAGCAGCCGAAGACAGGGTGGCACTGAAGCTTTCTTT

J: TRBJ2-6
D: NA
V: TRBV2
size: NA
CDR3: CASTQGRTSGANVLTF
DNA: TGTGCCAGCACTCAGGGGAGAACGTCTGGGGCCAACGTCCTGACTTTC

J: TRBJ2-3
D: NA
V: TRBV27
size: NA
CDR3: CASSLSRGIVSTDTQYF
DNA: TGTGCCAGCAGTTTATCACGCGGAATTGTTAGCACAGATACGCAGTATTTT

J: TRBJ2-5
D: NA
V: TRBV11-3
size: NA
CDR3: CASSRGASQETQYF
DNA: TGTGCCAGCAGCCGCGGGGCTTCTCAAGAGACCCAGTACTTC

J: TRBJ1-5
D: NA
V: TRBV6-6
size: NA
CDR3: CASSRTKGVQPQHF
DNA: TGTGCCAGCAGCCGGACAAAGGGGGTTCAGCCCCAGCATTTT

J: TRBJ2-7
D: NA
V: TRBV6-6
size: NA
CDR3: CASSFDSTIYEQYF
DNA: TGTGCCAGCAGTTTTGACTCTACCATCTACGAGCAGTACTTC

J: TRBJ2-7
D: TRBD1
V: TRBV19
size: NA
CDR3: CASSRIRDRSEEQYF
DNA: TGTGCCAGTAGTCGCATCCGGGACAGGTCGGAGGAGCAGTACTTC

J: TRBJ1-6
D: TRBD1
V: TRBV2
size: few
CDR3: CARTDRYNSPLHF
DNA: TGTGCCAGGACGGACAGGTATAATTCACCCCTCCACTTT

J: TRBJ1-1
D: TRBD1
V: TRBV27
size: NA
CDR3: CASSRTGMTEAFF
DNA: TGTGCCAGCAGTAGGACAGGGATGACTGAAGCTTTCTTT

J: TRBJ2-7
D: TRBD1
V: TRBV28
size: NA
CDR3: CASSFLQGGNEQYF
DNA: TGTGCCAGCAGTTTTTTACAGGGGGGCAACGAGCAGTACTTC

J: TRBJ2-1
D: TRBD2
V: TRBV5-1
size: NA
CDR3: CASSRIRGEANEQFF
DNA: TGCGCCAGCAGCCGAATCCGGGGGGAAGCCAATGAGCAGTTCTTC

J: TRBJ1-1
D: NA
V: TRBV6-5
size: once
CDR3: CASCTLNTEAFF
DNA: TGTGCCAGCTGCACTCTGAACACTGAAGCTTTCTTT

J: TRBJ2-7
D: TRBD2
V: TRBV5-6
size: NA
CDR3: CASSLPWSSGSSFVYEQYF
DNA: TGTGCCAGCAGCTTGCCGTGGTCTAGCGGGAGTTCGTTTGTCTACGAGCAGTACTTC

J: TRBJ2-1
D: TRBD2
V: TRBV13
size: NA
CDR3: CASSYPSGSFNEQFF
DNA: TGTGCCAGCAGCTACCCTAGCGGGAGTTTTAACGAGCAGTTCTTC

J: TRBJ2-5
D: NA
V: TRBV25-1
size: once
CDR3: CASSEYGSALQETQYF
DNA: TGTGCCAGCAGTGAATATGGGTCAGCGCTACAAGAGACCCAGTACTTC

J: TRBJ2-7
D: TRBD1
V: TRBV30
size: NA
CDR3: CAYTGDEQYF
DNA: TGTGCCTATACAGGGGACGAGCAGTACTTC

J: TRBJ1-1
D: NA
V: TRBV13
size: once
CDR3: CASPPGGSNSRVNTEAFF
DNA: TGTGCCAGCCCCCCAGGTGGTTCGAATTCGCGGGTGAACACTGAAGCTTTCTTT

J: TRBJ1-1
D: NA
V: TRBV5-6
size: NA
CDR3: CASSLAVNTEAFF
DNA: TGTGCCAGCAGCTTGGCGGTGAACACTGAAGCTTTCTTT

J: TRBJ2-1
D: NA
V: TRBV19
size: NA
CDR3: CASGEQSYNEQFF
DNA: TGTGCCAGTGGTGAACAGAGCTACAATGAGCAGTTCTTC

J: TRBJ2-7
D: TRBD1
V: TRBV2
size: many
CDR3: CASSDPDRVVDEQYF
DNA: TGTGCCAGCAGTGACCCTGACAGGGTTGTCGACGAGCAGTACTTC

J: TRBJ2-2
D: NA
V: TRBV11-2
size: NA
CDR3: CASSPQGLTGELFF
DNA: TGTGCCAGCAGCCCGCAGGGGCTCACCGGGGAGCTGTTTTTT

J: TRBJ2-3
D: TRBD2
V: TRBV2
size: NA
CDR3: CASSTSGGASDTQYF
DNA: TGTGCCAGCAGTACTAGCGGGGGGGCCTCAGATACGCAGTATTTT

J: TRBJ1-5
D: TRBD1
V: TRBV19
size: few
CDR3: CASSGQDRFPYNQPQHF
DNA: TGTGCCAGTAGTGGACAGGACCGATTTCCCTACAATCAGCCCCAGCATTTT

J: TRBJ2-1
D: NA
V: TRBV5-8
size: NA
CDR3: CASSLDSGDNEQFF
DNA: TGTGCCAGCAGCTTGGATAGCGGCGACAATGAGCAGTTCTTC

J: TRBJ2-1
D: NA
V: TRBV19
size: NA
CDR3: CASSNFESHEQFF
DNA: TGTGCCAGTAGTAATTTCGAGAGCCATGAGCAGTTCTTC